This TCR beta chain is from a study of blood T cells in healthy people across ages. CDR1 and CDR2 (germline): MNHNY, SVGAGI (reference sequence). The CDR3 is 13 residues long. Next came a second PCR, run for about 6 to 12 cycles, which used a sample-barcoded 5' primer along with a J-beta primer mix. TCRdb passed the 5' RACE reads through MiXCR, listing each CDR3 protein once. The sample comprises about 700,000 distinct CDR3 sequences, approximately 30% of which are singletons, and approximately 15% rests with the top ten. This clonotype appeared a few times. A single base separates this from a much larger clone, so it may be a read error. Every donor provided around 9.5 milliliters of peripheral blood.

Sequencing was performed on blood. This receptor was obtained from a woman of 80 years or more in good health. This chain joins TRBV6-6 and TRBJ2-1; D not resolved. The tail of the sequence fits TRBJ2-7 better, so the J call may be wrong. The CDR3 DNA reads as TGTGCCACTCGGGTAAGCTCCTACAATGAGCAGTACTTC. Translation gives CATRVSSYNEQYF.